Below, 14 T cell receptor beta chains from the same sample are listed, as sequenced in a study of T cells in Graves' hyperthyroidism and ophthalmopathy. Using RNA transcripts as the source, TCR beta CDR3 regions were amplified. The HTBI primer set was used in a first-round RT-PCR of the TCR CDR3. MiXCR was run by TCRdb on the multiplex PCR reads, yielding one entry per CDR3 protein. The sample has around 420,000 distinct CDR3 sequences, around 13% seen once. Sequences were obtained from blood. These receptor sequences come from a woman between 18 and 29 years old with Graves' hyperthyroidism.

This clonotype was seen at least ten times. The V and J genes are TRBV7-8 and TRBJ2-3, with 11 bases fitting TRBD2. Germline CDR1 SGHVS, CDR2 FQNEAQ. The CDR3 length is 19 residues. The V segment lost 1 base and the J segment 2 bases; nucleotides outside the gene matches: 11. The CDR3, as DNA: TGTGCCAGCAGCTTAGAGACTAGCGGGACCACATTAATCACAGATACGCAGTATTTT. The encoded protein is CASSLETSGTTLITDTQYF. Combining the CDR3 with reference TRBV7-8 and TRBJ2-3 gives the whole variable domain GAGVSQSPRYKVAKRGQDVALRCDPISGHVSLFWYQQALGQGPEFLTYFQNEAQLDKSGLPSDRFFAERPEGSVSTLKIQRTQQEDSAVYLCASSLETSGTTLITDTQYFGPGTRLTVL.

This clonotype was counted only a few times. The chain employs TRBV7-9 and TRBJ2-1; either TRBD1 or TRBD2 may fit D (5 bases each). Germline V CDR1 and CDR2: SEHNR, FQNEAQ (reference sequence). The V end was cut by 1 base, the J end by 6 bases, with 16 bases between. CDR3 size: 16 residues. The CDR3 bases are TGTGCCAGCAGCTTAGGACCCAGAGGGGACGGCAATGAGCAGTTCTTC. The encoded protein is CASSLGPRGDGNEQFF.

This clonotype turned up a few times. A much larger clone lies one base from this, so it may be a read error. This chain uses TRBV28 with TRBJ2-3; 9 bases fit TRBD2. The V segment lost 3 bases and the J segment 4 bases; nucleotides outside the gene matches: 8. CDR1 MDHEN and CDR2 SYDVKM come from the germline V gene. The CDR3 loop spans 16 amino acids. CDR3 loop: CASSFTSGRYADTQYF. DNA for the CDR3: TGTGCCAGCAGTTTTACTAGCGGGCGCTACGCAGATACGCAGTATTTT.

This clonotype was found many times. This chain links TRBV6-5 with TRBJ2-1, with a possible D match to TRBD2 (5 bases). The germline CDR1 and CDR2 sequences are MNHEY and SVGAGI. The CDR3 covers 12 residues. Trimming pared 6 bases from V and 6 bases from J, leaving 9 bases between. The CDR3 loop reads CASSYSGNEQFF. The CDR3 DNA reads TGTGCCAGCAGCTACAGCGGCAATGAGCAGTTCTTC.

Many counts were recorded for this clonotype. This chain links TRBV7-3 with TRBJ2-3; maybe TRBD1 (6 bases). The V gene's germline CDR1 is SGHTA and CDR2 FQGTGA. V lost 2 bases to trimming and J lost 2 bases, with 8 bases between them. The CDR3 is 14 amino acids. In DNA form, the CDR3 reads TGTGCCAGCAGCTTACAGGGGATCACAGATACGCAGTATTTT. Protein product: CASSLQGITDTQYF.

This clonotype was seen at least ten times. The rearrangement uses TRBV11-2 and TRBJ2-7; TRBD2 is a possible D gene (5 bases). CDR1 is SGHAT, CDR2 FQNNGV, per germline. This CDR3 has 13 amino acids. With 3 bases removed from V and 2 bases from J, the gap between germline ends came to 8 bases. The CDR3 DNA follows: TGTGCCAGCAGCTTGCTGAGGGCCTACGAGCAGTACTTC. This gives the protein CASSLLRAYEQYF.

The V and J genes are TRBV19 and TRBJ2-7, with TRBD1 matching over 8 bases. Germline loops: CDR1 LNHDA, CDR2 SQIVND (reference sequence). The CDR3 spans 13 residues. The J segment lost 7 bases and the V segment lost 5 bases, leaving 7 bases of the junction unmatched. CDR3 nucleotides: TGTGCCAGTAGTGGCCAGGGGGCGAGTGAGCAGTACTTC. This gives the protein CASSGQGASEQYF.

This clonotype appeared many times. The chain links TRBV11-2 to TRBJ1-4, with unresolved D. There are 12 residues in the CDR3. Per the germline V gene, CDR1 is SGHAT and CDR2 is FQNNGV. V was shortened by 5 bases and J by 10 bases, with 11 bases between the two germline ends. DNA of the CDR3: TGTGCCAGCAGCCTCCGACTGGGAAAACTGTTTTTT. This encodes CASSLRLGKLFF. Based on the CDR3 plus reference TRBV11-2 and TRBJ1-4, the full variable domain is EAGVAQSPRYKIIEKRQSVAFWCNPISGHATLYWYQQILGQGPKLLIQFQNNGVVDDSQLPKDRFSAERLKGVDSTLKIQPAKLEDSAVYLCASSLRLGKLFFGSGTQLSVL.

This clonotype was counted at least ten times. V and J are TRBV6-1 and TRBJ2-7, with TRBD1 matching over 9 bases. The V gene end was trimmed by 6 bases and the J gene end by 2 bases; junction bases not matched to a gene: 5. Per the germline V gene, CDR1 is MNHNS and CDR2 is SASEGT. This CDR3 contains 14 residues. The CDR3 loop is CASSRGQGPYEQYF. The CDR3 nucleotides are TGTGCCAGCAGCCGGGGACAGGGACCCTACGAGCAGTACTTC.

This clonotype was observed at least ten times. The CDR3 region is CAIQTSGRDEQYF. In nucleotides, the CDR3 is TGTGCCATCCAAACTAGCGGGAGAGACGAGCAGTACTTC. The V call is TRBV10-3, the J call TRBJ2-7, with 11 bases identical to TRBD2. Per the germline V gene, CDR1 is ENHRY and CDR2 is SYGVKD. Trimming cost V 8 bases and J 5 bases; bases outside gene matches: 5. The CDR3 sequence is 13 residues long.

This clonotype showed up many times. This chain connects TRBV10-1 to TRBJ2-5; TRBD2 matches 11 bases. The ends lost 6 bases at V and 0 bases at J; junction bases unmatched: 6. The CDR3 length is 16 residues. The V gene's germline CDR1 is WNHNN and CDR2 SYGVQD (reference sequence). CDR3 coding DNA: TGCGCCAGCAGCGACTTGGGACTAGCGGACCAAGAGACCCAGTACTTC. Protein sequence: CASSDLGLADQETQYF.

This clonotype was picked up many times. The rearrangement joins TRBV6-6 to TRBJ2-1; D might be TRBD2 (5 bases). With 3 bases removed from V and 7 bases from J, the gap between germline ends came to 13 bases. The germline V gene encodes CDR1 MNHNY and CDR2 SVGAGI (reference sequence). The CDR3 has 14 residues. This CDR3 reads CASSYITGGNEQFF. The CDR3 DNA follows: TGTGCCAGCAGTTATATAACTGGCGGGAATGAGCAGTTCTTC.

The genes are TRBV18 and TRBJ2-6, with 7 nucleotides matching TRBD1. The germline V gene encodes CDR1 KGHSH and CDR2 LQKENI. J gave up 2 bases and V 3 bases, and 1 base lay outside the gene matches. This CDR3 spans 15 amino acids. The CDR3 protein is CASSPGQAGANVLTF. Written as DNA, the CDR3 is TGTGCCAGCTCACCCGGACAGGCTGGGGCCAACGTCCTGACTTTC.

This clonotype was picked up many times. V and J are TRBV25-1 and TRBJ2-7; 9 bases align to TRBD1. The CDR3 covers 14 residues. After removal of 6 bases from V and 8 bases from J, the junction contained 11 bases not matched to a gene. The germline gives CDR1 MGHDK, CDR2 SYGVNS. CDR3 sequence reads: CASREGTGSTKQYF. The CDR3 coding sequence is TGTGCCAGCAGAGAAGGGACAGGGTCGACGAAGCAGTACTTC.